The clone carrying this T cell receptor beta chain was seen more than once but under ten times. The data derive from a study of patients and donors after allogeneic stem cell transplantation. Germline-derived CDR1 and CDR2 are MNHEY and SVGAGI. V lost 6 bases, J lost 5 bases, and 13 bases lay in between. CDR3 length: 13 amino acids. TCRdb used MiXCR to reprocess the RT-PCR reads, holding one entry per CDR3 protein. The repertoire includes approximately 160,000 distinct CDR3 sequences, approximately 30% of them detected once, and 3.2% sits in the top ten. The specimen sequenced was blood, either unsorted or a sorted T cell fraction (not recorded which). This chain links TRBV6-5 with TRBJ1-1, with no clear D. This TCR was sampled from a human donor who was either an allogeneic HSCT recipient or a stem cell or donor lymphocyte infusion donor (not recorded which). It is not recorded whose cells these are; they may come from a transplant donor. CDR3 region: CASSFRGGTEAFF. For the CDR3, the DNA is TGTGCCAGCAGCTTCCGAGGTGGAACTGAAGCTTTCTTT.